This TCR beta chain was captured in a study of shared clonotypes between healthy human individuals. Profiled with immunoSEQ multiplex PCR; TCRdb holds only in-frame clones, not every one. The table shows roughly 2,500,000 clones, with over 85% occurring only once. The CDR3 sequence is 13 residues long. V gave up 3 bases and J gave up 6 bases, with 14 bases separating them. Germline V CDR1 and CDR2: SQVTM, ANQGSEA. What was sequenced was naive CD4+ T cells from PBMCs. Subset noted: CD45RA+ positively selected. This receptor was identified in a man between 18 and 29 years old in good health. Some clones in this sample may be carry-over from other donors' samples. This chain uses TRBV29-1 with TRBJ1-1, with a tentative D call TRBD1 (5 bases). CDR3 coding DNA: TGCAGCGTTGAGGGGCAGGGACTCCCTGAAGCTTTCTTT. As protein: CSVEGQGLPEAFF.